A single sample gave rise to the 2 T cell receptor beta chains below, sequenced in a study of T cells in Graves' hyperthyroidism and ophthalmopathy. What was amplified from RNA transcripts were TCR beta CDR3 regions. RT-PCR in the first round (using the HTBI primer set) targeted the TCR CDR3. TCRdb analysed the multiplex PCR reads with MiXCR anew, one entry per CDR3 protein. The data contain some 300,000 distinct CDR3 sequences, roughly 19% of them singletons. The sequencing sample was made of blood. These receptors all come from a man aged 45-65 years with Graves' ophthalmopathy.

This clonotype was counted at least ten times. The rearrangement joins TRBV5-1 to TRBJ2-7; D tentatively fits TRBD1 or TRBD2 (5 bases each). V gave up 4 bases and J gave up 3 bases, with 11 bases separating them. CDR1 and CDR2 (germline): SGHRS, YFSETQ. This CDR3 is 13 amino acids long. CDR3 region: CASSNRDRYEQYF. CDR3 nucleotides: TGCGCCAGCAGCAACCGGGACCGCTACGAGCAGTACTTC.

The V and J genes are TRBV11-2 and TRBJ2-3, with D maybe TRBD1 (8 bases). The CDR3 totals 14 residues. V was pared by 7 bases and J by 2 bases, with 13 bases between. Germline CDR1 reads SGHAT; CDR2 reads FQNNGV. This chain's CDR3 is CASTTGGDTDTQYF. The DNA of the CDR3 is TGTGCCAGCACCACAGGGGGGGACACAGATACGCAGTATTTT.